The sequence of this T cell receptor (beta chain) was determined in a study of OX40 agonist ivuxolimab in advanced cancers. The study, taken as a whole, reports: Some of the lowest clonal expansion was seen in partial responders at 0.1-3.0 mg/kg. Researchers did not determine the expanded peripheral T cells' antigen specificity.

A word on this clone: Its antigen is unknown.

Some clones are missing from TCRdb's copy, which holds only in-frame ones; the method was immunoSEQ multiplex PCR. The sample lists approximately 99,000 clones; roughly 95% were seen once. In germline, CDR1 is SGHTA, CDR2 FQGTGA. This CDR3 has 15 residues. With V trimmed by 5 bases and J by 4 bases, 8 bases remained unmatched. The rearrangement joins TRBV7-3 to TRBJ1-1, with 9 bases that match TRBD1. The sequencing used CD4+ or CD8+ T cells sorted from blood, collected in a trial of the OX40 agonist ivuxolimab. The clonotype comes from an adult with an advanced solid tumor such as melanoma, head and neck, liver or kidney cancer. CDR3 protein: CASSPRDRESTEAFF. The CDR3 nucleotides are TGTGCCAGCAGCCCCCGGGACAGGGAGTCCACTGAAGCTTTCTTT.